What follows describes a single T cell receptor beta chain. This clonotype was counted only a few times. Which antigen it targets is not known. Base qualities were left out, and no much larger clone turns up one base away. Trimming leaves V shorter by 1 base and J shorter by 5 bases, with the junction holding 3 bases beyond the gene matches. The CDR3 measures 14 amino acids from cysteine to phenylalanine. The only DNA kept is the CDR3, 42 bases in frame from the first base. This specimen comes from a study of identical twins (dated by TCRdb to the mid-2010s). Context from the whole study: To test whether fetal clonotypes persist, this study deep-sequenced TCR alpha and beta repertoires from monozygotic twins, from unrelated adults of various ages, and from cord blood. To rule out contamination, replicate twin experiments were performed at different times with different library preparation protocols.

Libraries were made using 5' RACE. TCRdb names Illumina HiSeq 2000 as the instrument used. Template switching introduced a universal primer binding site; the final cDNA contained a unique molecular identifier, enabling accurate counting of TCR cDNA molecules. Specific primers in the conserved constant-segment region were used to synthesize first-strand cDNA for TCR alpha and beta chains. To control for contamination, every cDNA library was double barcoded, receiving both a SMART-Mk sample barcode and Illumina barcodes. TruSeq adapter sequences and Illumina sample barcodes were added in two successive PCR steps. Sequencing of the TCR alpha and beta cDNA libraries was done on the Illumina HiSeq platform using custom primers. The original methods were these. Unique molecular identifiers were extracted from raw reads with MiGEC, and CDR3 positions were determined with MiXCR. Recombination models were inferred per individual with the repgenHMM and IGoR tools using an EM algorithm. Shared clonotypes were analyzed with the tcR package in R, and sharing was normalized by the product of cloneset sizes. To study raw recombination free of thymic and clonal selection effects, out-of-frame nonproductive sequences were analyzed. TCRdb handled the public reads itself, with Q25 trimming in fastp and clone calling in MiXCR, and kept productive beta chains. For every CDR3 protein sequence, its rows merge into one entry that carries the most common genes and DNA. The V and J calls and clone size are TCRdb's, not the authors'. The table for this sample lists around 290,000 distinct CDR3 sequences; 8% to 9.5% of them were counted only once. The ten biggest clones cover roughly 7% of the sample.

Overall study outcomes, separate from this receptor: Conclusions relied on cross-sectional statistical analysis, since the same donors could not be followed over many years. Invariant T cells such as MAIT and iNKT could partly confound zero-insertion analyses, though diverse VJ usage argued against this for most clonotypes. Abundant cord blood beta clonotypes carried fewer insertions; young adult naive repertoires showed a weaker similar trend, while memory repertoires showed none. In monozygotic twins, out-of-frame TCR alpha sharing was systematically underestimated by recombination models, although the models agreed with sharing between unrelated individuals. In beta out-of-frame sequences, excess twin sharing was weaker, because having fewer shared sequences lowered the signal-to-noise ratio. Compared with coincidental sharing between unrelated individuals, out-of-frame TCR alpha sequences shared between twins had an excess of sequences with low generation probability.

Only healthy Caucasian donors were included. Three pairs of female monozygotic twins, all aged about 18 to 29 years, made up the twin cohort. Positive isolation kits from Invitrogen were used to isolate CD4+ and CD8+ T cell populations. These data are also associated with another study on yellow fever vaccine responses in identical twins. That second report states: The T cell response to vaccination in identical twins was reported by the authors to appear partly convergent and partly personalized. In the study, vaccine-responding T cell clones were precisely tracked in identical twins.

The origin of this receptor is a woman younger than 35 in good health. Recombination joined TRBV12-3 or TRBV12-4 with TRBJ2-7; 9 bases in the middle match TRBD1. Input material: CD8+ T cells sorted from blood. The nucleotide sequence reads as follows: TGTGCCAGCAGTTTAGAACAGGGGGCTGACGAGCAGTACTTC. The resulting protein is CASSLEQGADEQYF.